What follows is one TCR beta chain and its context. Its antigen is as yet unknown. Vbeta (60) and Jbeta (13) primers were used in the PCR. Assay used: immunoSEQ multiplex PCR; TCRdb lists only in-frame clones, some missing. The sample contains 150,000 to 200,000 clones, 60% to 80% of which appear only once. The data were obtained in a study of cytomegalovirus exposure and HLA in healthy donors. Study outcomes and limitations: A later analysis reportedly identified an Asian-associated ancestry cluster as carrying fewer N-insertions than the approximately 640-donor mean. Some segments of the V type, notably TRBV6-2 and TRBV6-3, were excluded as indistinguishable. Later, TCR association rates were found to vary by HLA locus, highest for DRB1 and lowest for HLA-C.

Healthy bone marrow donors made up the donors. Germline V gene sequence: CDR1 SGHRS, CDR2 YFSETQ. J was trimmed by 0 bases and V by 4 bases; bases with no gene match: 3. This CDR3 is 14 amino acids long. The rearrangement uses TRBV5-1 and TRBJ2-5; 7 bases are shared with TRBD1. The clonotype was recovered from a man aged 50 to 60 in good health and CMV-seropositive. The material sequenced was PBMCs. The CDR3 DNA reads TGCGCCAGCAGCCGGGACAGCTACCAAGAGACCCAGTACTTC. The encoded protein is CASSRDSYQETQYF.